This T cell receptor (beta chain) stems from a study of blood T cell repertoires in COVID-19. The wider study: The cDNA or gDNA used as material had been derived from T cells, B-cell-depleted T cells, or PBMCs.

Original data processing: Estimated nucleated cell counts came from reference gene primer amplification. The method was immunoSEQ multiplex PCR; TCRdb's version includes in-frame clones alone and lacks a portion of them. V and J calls and clone size are given by that table; D and trimming were obtained from the DNA. Of around 330,000 clones listed, around 89% are singletons. This CDR3 is 18 amino acids long. After removal of 0 bases from V and 8 bases from J, the junction contained 16 bases not matched to a gene. CDR1 and CDR2 from the germline V gene are SGHAT and FQNNGV. This sequence was found in a woman in her thirties or forties who had recovered from COVID-19. Sequencing used PBMCs or T cells enriched from blood (not recorded which). This chain connects TRBV11-2 to TRBJ1-2; 9 positions match TRBD1. The CDR3 is CASSLDSRRGQGLEGYTF. CDR3 sequence (DNA): TGTGCCAGCAGCTTAGACAGCCGTCGGGGACAGGGCCTAGAGGGCTACACCTTC.